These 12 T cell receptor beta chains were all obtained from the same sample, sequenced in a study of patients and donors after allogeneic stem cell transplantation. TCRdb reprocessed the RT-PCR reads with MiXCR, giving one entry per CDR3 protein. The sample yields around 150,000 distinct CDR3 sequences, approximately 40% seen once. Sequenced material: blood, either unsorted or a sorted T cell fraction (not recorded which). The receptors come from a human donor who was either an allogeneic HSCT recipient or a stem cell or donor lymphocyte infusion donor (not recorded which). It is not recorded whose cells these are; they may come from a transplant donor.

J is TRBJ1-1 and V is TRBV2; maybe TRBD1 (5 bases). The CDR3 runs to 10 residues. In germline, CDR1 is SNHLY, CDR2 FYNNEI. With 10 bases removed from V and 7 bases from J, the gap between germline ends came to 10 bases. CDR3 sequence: CATEGFEAFF. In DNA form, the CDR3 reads TGTGCCACTGAGGGGTTTGAAGCTTTCTTT.

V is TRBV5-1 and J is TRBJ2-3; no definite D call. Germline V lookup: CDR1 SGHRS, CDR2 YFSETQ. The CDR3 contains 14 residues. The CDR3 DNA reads TGCGCTATACCCCTGAGTACCGAACGGGATACGCAGTATTTT. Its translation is CAIPLSTERDTQYF. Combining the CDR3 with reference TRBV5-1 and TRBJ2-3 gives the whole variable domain KAGVTQTPRYLIKTRGQQVTLSCSPISGHRSVSWYQQTPGQGLQFLFEYFSETQRNKGNFPGRFSGRQFSNSRSEMNVSTLELGDSALYLCAIPLSTERDTQYFGPGTRLTVL.

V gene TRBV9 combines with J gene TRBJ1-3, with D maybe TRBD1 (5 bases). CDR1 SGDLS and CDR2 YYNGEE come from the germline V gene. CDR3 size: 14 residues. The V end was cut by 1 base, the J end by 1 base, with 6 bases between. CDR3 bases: TGTGCCAGCAGCGTAACAGGTTCTGGAAACACCATATATTTT. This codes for CASSVTGSGNTIYF.

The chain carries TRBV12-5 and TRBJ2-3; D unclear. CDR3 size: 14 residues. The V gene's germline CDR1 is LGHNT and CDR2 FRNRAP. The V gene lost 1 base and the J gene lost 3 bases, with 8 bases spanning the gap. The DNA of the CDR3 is TGTGCTAGTGGTTTGGCGATAGGAACAGATACGCAGTATTTT. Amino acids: CASGLAIGTDTQYF.

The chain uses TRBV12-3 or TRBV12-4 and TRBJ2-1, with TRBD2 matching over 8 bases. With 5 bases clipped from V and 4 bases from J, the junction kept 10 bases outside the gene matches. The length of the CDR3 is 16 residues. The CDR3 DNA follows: TGTGCCAGCAGTATTGCGGGGGGCTCCTTATACAATGAGCAGTTCTTC. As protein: CASSIAGGSLYNEQFF.

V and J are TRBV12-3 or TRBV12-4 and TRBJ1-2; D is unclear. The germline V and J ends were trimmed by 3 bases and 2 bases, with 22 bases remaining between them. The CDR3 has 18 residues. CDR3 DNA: TGTGCCAGCAGTTTTGTCCGGGTAACGGAACTCCAAAACTATGGCTACACCTTC. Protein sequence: CASSFVRVTELQNYGYTF.

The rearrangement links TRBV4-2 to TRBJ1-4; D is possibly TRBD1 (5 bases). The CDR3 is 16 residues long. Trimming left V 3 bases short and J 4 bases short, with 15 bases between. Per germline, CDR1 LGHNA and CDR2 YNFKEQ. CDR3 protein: CASSQLSPGLNEKLFF. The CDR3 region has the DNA TGTGCCAGCAGCCAGCTCTCCCCGGGGCTTAATGAAAAACTGTTTTTT.

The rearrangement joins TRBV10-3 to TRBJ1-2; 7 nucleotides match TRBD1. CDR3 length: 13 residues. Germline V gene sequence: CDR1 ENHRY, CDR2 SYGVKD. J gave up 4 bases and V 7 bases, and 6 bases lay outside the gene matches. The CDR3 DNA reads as TGTGCCATCACCGGGACAGAAGGCTATGGCTACACCTTC. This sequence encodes CAITGTEGYGYTF.

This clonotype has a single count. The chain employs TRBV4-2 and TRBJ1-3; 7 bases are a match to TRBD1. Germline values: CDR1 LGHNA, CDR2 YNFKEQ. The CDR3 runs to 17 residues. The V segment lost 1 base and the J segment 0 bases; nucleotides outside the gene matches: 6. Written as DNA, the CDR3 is TGTGCCAGCAGCCAAGGGACAGGTCTTTTCTCTGGAAACACCATATATTTT. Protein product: CASSQGTGLFSGNTIYF.

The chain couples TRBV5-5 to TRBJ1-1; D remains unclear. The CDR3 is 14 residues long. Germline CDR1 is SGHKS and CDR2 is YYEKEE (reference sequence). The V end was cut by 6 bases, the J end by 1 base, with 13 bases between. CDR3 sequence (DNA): TGTGCCAGCACCGTGACGACGGCGAACACTGAAGCTTTCTTT. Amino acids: CASTVTTANTEAFF.

CDR3 region: CATRLGGGPRNEQFF. The CDR3 DNA is TGTGCCACCAGGTTGGGCGGGGGGCCAAGGAATGAGCAGTTCTTC. V usage is TRBV15 and J usage is TRBJ2-1, with 8 bases that match TRBD2. This CDR3 comprises 15 residues. J lost 7 bases, V lost 6 bases, and 11 bases had no gene match. Germline CDR1 reads LNHNV; CDR2 reads YYDKDF (reference sequence).

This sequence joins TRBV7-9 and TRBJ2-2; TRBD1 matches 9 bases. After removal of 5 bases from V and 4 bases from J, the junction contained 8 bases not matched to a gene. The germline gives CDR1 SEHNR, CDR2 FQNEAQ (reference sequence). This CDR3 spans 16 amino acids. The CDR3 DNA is TGTGCCAGCAGCCCAACAGGGGGCCCAAGCACCGGGGAGCTGTTTTTT. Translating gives CASSPTGGPSTGELFF.